Following are 22 T cell receptor beta chains from one sample sequenced in a study of shared clonotypes between healthy human individuals. This table comes from immunoSEQ multiplex PCR, and its TCRdb copy is limited to in-frame clones, with some not included. This sample yields over a million clones, of which around 82% are seen a single time; 0.6% to 0.7% belongs to the top ten. The sequencing sample was made of memory CD4+ T cells from PBMCs. Subset described: CD45RA-negative fraction. Receptors originate from a man in his late teens or twenties in good health. Some clones in this sample may be carry-over from other donors' samples.

The chain is built from TRBV5-1 and TRBJ2-1; D is perhaps TRBD2 (6 bases). Germline CDR1 and CDR2: SGHRS and YFSETQ. Trimming took 0 bases from V and 8 from J, leaving 21 bases between them. The CDR3 has 17 residues. As DNA, the CDR3 is TGCGCCAGCAGCTTGGATATTTTGGGAGGCCAAACGTATGAGCAGTTCTTC. It is translated as CASSLDILGGQTYEQFF.

The chain recombines TRBV28 with TRBJ2-7; 9 positions agree with TRBD2. The germline gives CDR1 MDHEN, CDR2 SYDVKM. Germline trimming cut 3 bases from V and 8 bases from J; bases unmatched to any gene: 5. The CDR3 is 13 residues long. The CDR3 coding sequence is TGTGCCAGCAGTTTTCAAGCGGGAGGACAGCAGTACTTC. This sequence encodes CASSFQAGGQQYF.

The chain employs TRBV25-1 and TRBJ1-4, with TRBD1 matching 7 bases. CDR3 size: 15 residues. Germline CDR1 MGHDK, CDR2 SYGVNS. The V segment lost 3 bases and the J segment 8 bases; nucleotides outside the gene matches: 9. DNA for the CDR3: TGTGCCAGCAGTGATAGCAGGGGGTATCTAGAAAAACTGTTTTTT. Translation gives CASSDSRGYLEKLFF. The whole variable domain, filled in from reference TRBV25-1 and TRBJ1-4, reads EADIYQTPRYLVIGTGKKITLECSQTMGHDKMYWYQQDPGMELHLIHYSYGVNSTEKGDLSSESTVSRIRTEHFPLTLESARPSHTSQYLCASSDSRGYLEKLFFGSGTQLSVL.

This clone occurred once. The chain uses TRBV19 and TRBJ2-7, with TRBD1 matching 8 bases. Germline V gene data show CDR1 as LNHDA and CDR2 as SQIVND (reference sequence). The trim removed 3 bases at V and 5 bases at J, leaving 15 bases unmatched. This CDR3 has 17 amino acids. CDR3 sequence (DNA): TGTGCCAGTAGTATGGGAAGACAGGGGAGATTTTCGGACGAGCAGTACTTC. It codes for CASSMGRQGRFSDEQYF. Supplemented by reference TRBV19 and TRBJ2-7, the full variable domain reads DGGITQSPKYLFRKEGQNVTLSCEQNLNHDAMYWYRQDPGQGLRLIYYSQIVNDFQKGDIAEGYSVSREKKESFPLTVTSAQKNPTAFYLCASSMGRQGRFSDEQYFGPGTRLTVT.

The chain is built from TRBV10-3 and TRBJ2-7; no clear D. Trimming left V 3 bases short and J 7 bases short, with 10 bases between. Germline V gives CDR1 ENHRY, CDR2 SYGVKD. The CDR3 loop spans 12 amino acids. CDR3 amino acids: CAISDSLREQYF. The CDR3 DNA reads as TGTGCCATCAGTGACTCCCTCAGGGAGCAGTACTTC.

The J gene is TRBJ2-5, the V gene TRBV29-1; no reliable D call. From germline, CDR1 is SQVTM and CDR2 ANQGSEA. The CDR3 length is 12 residues. V lost 7 bases, J lost 2 bases, and 11 bases lay in between. CDR3 DNA: TGCAGCGGGGGATGGGGACAAGAGACCCAGTACTTC. Translating gives CSGGWGQETQYF.

The J gene is TRBJ1-1, the V gene TRBV6-1; D gene unclear. This CDR3 is 13 amino acids long. V was shortened by 4 bases and J by 1 base, with 7 bases between the two germline ends. Germline CDR1 MNHNS, CDR2 SASEGT. CDR3 nucleotides: TGTGCCAGCAGTGTTGCCACGAACACTGAAGCTTTCTTT. Translated: CASSVATNTEAFF.

The CDR3 DNA follows: TGCGCCAGCAGCCAAGTGTCCAGGGCGGACTACGAGCAGTACTTC. Its translation: CASSQVSRADYEQYF. The V gene is TRBV4-1, the J gene TRBJ2-7; D is possibly TRBD1 (5 bases). The length of the CDR3 is 15 residues. The ends were cut back, 1 base at V and 3 bases at J, with 13 bases in the middle. Germline CDR1 reads MGHRA; CDR2 reads YSYEKL.

This clone was detected only once. The rearrangement joins TRBV7-3 to TRBJ1-1; 7 bases match TRBD1. CDR3 length: 13 amino acids. CDR1 and CDR2 (germline): SGHTA, FQGTGA. Trimming at V came to 5 bases and at J to 3 bases, leaving 3 bases not matched to a gene. The DNA for the CDR3 is TGTGCCAGCAGCCAGGGGGACTACACTGAAGCTTTCTTT. This gives the protein CASSQGDYTEAFF.

V and J are TRBV5-1 and TRBJ2-1; D gene ambiguous. From germline, CDR1 is SGHRS and CDR2 YFSETQ. Deletions cut 3 bases from V and 7 bases from J, with 5 bases between. The CDR3 loop spans 11 amino acids. CDR3 DNA: TGCGCCAGCAGCTATGATAATGAGCAGTTCTTC. It codes for CASSYDNEQFF.

Worth noting for this clone: The sample has other DNA sequences that encode this CDR3 too. The chain recombines TRBV5-1 with TRBJ2-3; 8 nucleotides match TRBD2. V shed 2 bases and J 1 base; nucleotides not matched to a gene: 3. CDR1 is SGHRS, CDR2 YFSETQ, per germline. CDR3 length: 15 residues. CDR3 DNA: TGCGCCAGCAGCTTTAGCGGGACTGGCACAGATACGCAGTATTTT. Its translation: CASSFSGTGTDTQYF.

The chain joins TRBV29-1 to TRBJ2-1; 8 bases are a match to TRBD2. V lost 4 bases and J lost 8; bases outside the gene matches: 1. Germline V gives CDR1 SQVTM, CDR2 ANQGSEA. The CDR3 runs 11 residues. CDR3 protein: CSVGTSYEQFF. The CDR3, as DNA: TGCAGCGTTGGGACTAGCTATGAGCAGTTCTTC.

The chain is built from TRBV5-4 and TRBJ2-2; D assignment may be TRBD1 or TRBD2 (5 bases each). This CDR3 comprises 15 residues. Germline values: CDR1 SGHNT, CDR2 YYREEE (reference sequence). Trimming cost V 4 bases and J 0 bases, with 10 bases left between them. CDR3 sequence: CASSGGGSNTGELFF. The CDR3 DNA sequence: TGTGCCAGCAGCGGTGGGGGTTCGAACACCGGGGAGCTGTTTTTT. The full variable domain, rest sourced from reference TRBV5-4 and TRBJ2-2, is ETGVTQSPTHLIKTRGQQVTLRCSSQSGHNTVSWYQQALGQGPQFIFQYYREEENGRGNFPPRFSGLQFPNYSSELNVNALELDDSALYLCASSGGGSNTGELFFGEGSRLTVL.

The chain uses TRBV27 and TRBJ2-5; TRBD1 matches at 7 bases. Germline V lookup: CDR1 MNHEY, CDR2 SMNVEV (reference sequence). V gave up 6 bases and J gave up 4 bases; unmatched junction bases: 8. The CDR3 extends over 14 amino acids. As DNA, the CDR3 is TGTGCCAGCAGACTTACAGGGGCCCGAGAGACCCAGTACTTC. It codes for CASRLTGARETQYF.

The V gene is TRBV9, the J gene TRBJ1-2; TRBD1 agrees at 7 bases. The CDR3 loop spans 15 amino acids. Germline trimming cut 7 bases from V and 3 bases from J; bases unmatched to any gene: 12. In germline, CDR1 is SGDLS, CDR2 YYNGEE. CDR3 nucleotide sequence: TGTGCCAGCCACAGAGTGACAGGGCGGGACTATGGCTACACCTTC. Its translation is CASHRVTGRDYGYTF.

The V and J genes are TRBV7-8 and TRBJ2-1; 8 bases are shared with TRBD2. Germline CDR1 is SGHVS and CDR2 is FQNEAQ. V lost 0 bases to trimming and J lost 6 bases; unmatched junction nucleotides: 4. The CDR3 is 15 residues long. CDR3 bases: TGTGCCAGCAGCTTAGCCGCGGGAGGCCCCAATGAGCAGTTCTTC. Protein sequence: CASSLAAGGPNEQFF.

This sequence joins TRBV5-1 and TRBJ2-7, with a weak D call TRBD2 (6 bases). CDR1 and CDR2 from the germline V gene are SGHRS and YFSETQ. Trimming removed 0 bases from V and 1 base from J, with 8 bases in between. This CDR3 has 14 residues. The CDR3 spells CASSLAEGSYEQYF. The CDR3 nucleotides read TGCGCCAGCAGCTTGGCGGAGGGGTCCTACGAGCAGTACTTC.

The chain carries TRBV28 and TRBJ1-2; 7 nucleotides align to TRBD1. V shed 10 bases, J shed 3 bases, and the junction held 11 bases outside the gene matches. The CDR3 is 14 amino acids. Per the germline V gene, CDR1 is MDHEN and CDR2 is SYDVKM. DNA for the CDR3: TGTGCCACCTGGACAGGAAGGTGGGACTATGGCTACACCTTC. This codes for CATWTGRWDYGYTF.

This clone appeared a single time. The chain links TRBV7-2 to TRBJ2-7, with 13 bases that match TRBD2. Germline V gene data show CDR1 as SGHTA and CDR2 as FQGNSA. V shed 3 bases, J shed 5 bases, and the junction held 7 bases outside the gene matches. The CDR3 sequence is 16 residues long. The CDR3 spells CASSFLGLAGSHEQYF. The DNA for the CDR3 is TGTGCCAGCAGCTTCCTGGGACTAGCGGGATCTCACGAGCAGTACTTC.

This chain joins TRBV18 and TRBJ1-5; D is uncertain. This CDR3 has 16 amino acids. V lost 4 bases and J 1 base, leaving 14 bases between the germline ends. Germline lookup yields CDR1 KGHSH and CDR2 LQKENI. The CDR3 protein is CASSLKGPTSNQPQHF. The DNA for the CDR3 is TGTGCCAGCTCACTTAAAGGACCGACAAGCAATCAGCCCCAGCATTTT. Complete variable domain (other parts from reference TRBV18 and TRBJ1-5): NAGVMQNPRHLVRRRGQEARLRCSPMKGHSHVYWYRQLPEEGLKFMVYLQKENIIDESGMPKERFSAEFPKEGPSILRIQQVVRGDSAAYFCASSLKGPTSNQPQHFGDGTRLSIL.

To note about this clone: The same CDR3 arises from other DNA sequences in this sample as well. The chain has TRBV5-1 and TRBJ2-5; D unresolved. Germline CDR1 and CDR2: SGHRS and YFSETQ. The CDR3 is 11 residues long. Trimming took 2 bases from V and 3 from J, leaving 2 bases between them. CDR3 sequence reads: CASSLEETQYF. The CDR3 DNA is TGCGCCAGCAGCTTAGAAGAGACCCAGTACTTC.

This chain joins TRBV6-5 and TRBJ1-1; no definite D call. CDR1 MNHEY and CDR2 SVGAGI come from the germline V gene. Trimming took off 0 bases at V and 2 bases at J, with 10 bases between the two ends. CDR3 length: 15 amino acids. CDR3 sequence: CASSYSLTVNTEAFF. CDR3 DNA: TGTGCCAGCAGTTACTCCCTAACAGTAAACACTGAAGCTTTCTTT.